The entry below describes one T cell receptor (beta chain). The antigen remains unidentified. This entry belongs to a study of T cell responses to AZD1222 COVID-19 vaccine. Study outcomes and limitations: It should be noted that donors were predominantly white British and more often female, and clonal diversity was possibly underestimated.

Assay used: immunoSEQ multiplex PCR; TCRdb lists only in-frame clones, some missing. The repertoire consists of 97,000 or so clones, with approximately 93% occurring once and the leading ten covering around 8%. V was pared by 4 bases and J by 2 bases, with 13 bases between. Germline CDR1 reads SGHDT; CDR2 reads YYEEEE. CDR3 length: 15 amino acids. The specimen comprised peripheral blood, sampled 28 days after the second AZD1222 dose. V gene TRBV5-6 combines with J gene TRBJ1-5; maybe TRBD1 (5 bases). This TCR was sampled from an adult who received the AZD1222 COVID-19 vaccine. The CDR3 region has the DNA TGTGCCAGCAGCCGAAGCTTACAGGGCAATCAGCCCCAGCATTTT. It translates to CASSRSLQGNQPQHF.